These 20 T cell receptor beta chains were all obtained from the same sample, sequenced in a study of early T cells in non-severe SARS-CoV-2 infection. TCRdb reanalysed the 5' RACE reads using MiXCR and keeps one entry per CDR3 protein. Among around 68,000 distinct CDR3 sequences listed, about 6% were seen once. The specimen comprised whole blood, sampled at baseline. These receptors came from an adult who was a healthcare worker with PCR-confirmed SARS-CoV-2 infection or an uninfected control (not recorded which).

Only a few counts were recorded for this clonotype. The V gene is TRBV27, the J gene TRBJ2-7, with D unclear. Between the trimmed V and J ends, which lost 5 bases and 3 bases, there was a span of 14 bases. The germline V gene encodes CDR1 MNHEY and CDR2 SMNVEV (reference sequence). The CDR3 is made up of 14 amino acids. The CDR3 sequence is CASSITPLNYEQYF. The CDR3, as DNA: TGTGCCAGCAGTATAACCCCCCTAAACTACGAGCAGTACTTC.

This clonotype appeared many times. This chain links TRBV7-9 with TRBJ2-3, with D possibly TRBD2 on 5 matching bases. The length of the CDR3 is 15 residues. Trimming shortened V by 5 bases and J by 1 base, and 13 bases separated the two germline ends. The germline V gene encodes CDR1 SEHNR and CDR2 FQNEAQ (reference sequence). The CDR3, as DNA: TGTGCCAGCAGCCAGCGGAGAGATGGCACAGATACGCAGTATTTT. Amino acids: CASSQRRDGTDTQYF.

This clonotype was found many times. V usage is TRBV20-1 and J usage is TRBJ1-1; 7 bases fit TRBD1. V lost 3 bases and J lost 7; bases outside the gene matches: 5. Germline V gives CDR1 DFQATT, CDR2 SNEGSKA (reference sequence). CDR3 length: 12 amino acids. The CDR3 DNA reads as TGCAGTGCTAGTGAGGGGGCAAGTGAAGCTTTCTTT. It encodes CSASEGASEAFF.

The genes are TRBV19 and TRBJ1-2; D is unclear. This CDR3 spans 12 amino acids. Germline CDR1 is LNHDA and CDR2 is SQIVND (reference sequence). Trimming shortened V by 7 bases and J by 6 bases, and 12 bases separated the two germline ends. The CDR3 nucleotides are TGTGCCAGTAAGCCCTTAGGTAATGGCTACACCTTC. Its translation is CASKPLGNGYTF.

This chain links TRBV20-1 with TRBJ2-7; 10 bases are shared with TRBD1. The V gene's germline CDR1 is DFQATT and CDR2 SNEGSKA (reference sequence). The J segment lost 0 bases and the V segment lost 6 bases, leaving 5 bases of the junction unmatched. The CDR3 is 14 amino acids. DNA of the CDR3: TGCAGTGCGGGGGACAGGGGTTACTCCTACGAGCAGTACTTC. It encodes CSAGDRGYSYEQYF.

Regarding this clonotype: This sequence may be a read error, since a much larger clone differs from it by one base. The chain uses TRBV20-1 and TRBJ2-7; 10 positions match TRBD2. CDR1 and CDR2 (germline): DFQATT, SNEGSKA (reference sequence). CDR3 size: 16 residues. This CDR3 is CSARLAGARILYEQHF. Written as DNA, the CDR3 is TGCAGTGCTAGACTAGCGGGAGCCAGGATTTTGTACGAGCAGCACTTC.

This chain connects TRBV7-6 to TRBJ2-5, with D uncertain. CDR1 SGHVS and CDR2 FNYEAQ come from the germline V gene. This CDR3 has 13 amino acids. V was shortened by 1 base and J by 1 base, with 4 bases between the two germline ends. CDR3 in DNA: TGTGCCAGCAGCTTAGTAATCCAAGAGACCCAGTACTTC. It translates to CASSLVIQETQYF.

In this sample, this clonotype turned up many times. The genes are TRBV29-1 and TRBJ2-4; TRBD2 matches at 12 bases. The CDR3 totals 15 residues. The germline gives CDR1 SQVTM, CDR2 ANQGSEA. The junction had 4 bases not matched to a gene; V was cut back by 7 bases and J by 0 bases. The CDR3 bases are TGCAGCGCGATGACTAGCGGGAGAGCCAAAAACATTCAGTACTTC. Protein sequence: CSAMTSGRAKNIQYF. Supplemented by reference TRBV29-1 and TRBJ2-4, the full variable domain reads SAVISQKPSRDICQRGTSLTIQCQVDSQVTMMFWYRQQPGQSLTLIATANQGSEATYESGFVIDKFPISRPNLTFSTLTVSNMSPEDSSIYLCSAMTSGRAKNIQYFGAGTRLSVL.

This clonotype occurred many times. The chain uses TRBV4-2 and TRBJ1-6; 8 bases are a match to TRBD1. Trimming took 4 bases from V and 2 from J; bases not matched to a gene: 1. This CDR3 spans 15 amino acids. The germline V gene encodes CDR1 LGHNA and CDR2 YNFKEQ. The CDR3 nucleotides read TGTGCCAGCAGCCCGGACAGGGCCTATAATTCACCCCTCCACTTT. Amino acid sequence: CASSPDRAYNSPLHF.

This clonotype was seen ten or more times. V is TRBV7-2 and J is TRBJ2-3; D tentatively fits TRBD1 or TRBD2 (6 bases each). The CDR3 is 17 amino acids. Germline V lookup: CDR1 SGHTA, CDR2 FQGNSA. Between the trimmed V and J ends, which lost 6 bases and 0 bases, there was a span of 19 bases. DNA of the CDR3: TGTGCCAGCAGTTGGAGGGGGGACCGTGCTAGCACAGATACGCAGTATTTT. It is translated as CASSWRGDRASTDTQYF.

This clonotype was detected only a few times. The chain employs TRBV3-1 and TRBJ2-7, with no clear D. CDR1 is LGHDT, CDR2 YNNKEL, per germline (reference sequence). The CDR3 has 12 residues. Trimming shortened V by 0 bases and J by 5 bases, and 5 bases separated the two germline ends. CDR3: CASSQDLNEQYF. The DNA for the CDR3 is TGTGCCAGCAGCCAAGATCTCAACGAGCAGTACTTC.

This clonotype was seen repeatedly, ten times or more. The chain uses TRBV28 and TRBJ2-7, with D uncertain. Germline loops: CDR1 MDHEN, CDR2 SYDVKM. V lost 3 bases and J lost 0, with 15 bases in between. This CDR3 is 16 amino acids long. CDR3 amino acids: CASSFLDVLRSYEQYF. The CDR3 DNA reads TGTGCCAGCAGTTTCCTGGATGTCCTTCGCTCCTACGAGCAGTACTTC. Combining the CDR3 with reference TRBV28 and TRBJ2-7 gives the whole variable domain DVKVTQSSRYLVKRTGEKVFLECVQDMDHENMFWYRQDPGLGLRLIYFSYDVKMKEKGDIPEGYSVSREKKERFSLILESASTNQTSMYLCASSFLDVLRSYEQYFGPGTRLTVT.

This clonotype was observed many times. This sequence joins TRBV7-9 and TRBJ2-3, with 15 positions matching TRBD2. Germline assignment: CDR1 SEHNR and CDR2 FQNEAQ (reference sequence). This CDR3 is 16 amino acids long. Trimming took 5 bases from V and 5 from J; bases not matched to a gene: 5. CDR3 nucleotides: TGTGCCAGCAGCGCCGGGACTAGCGGGAGGATAGATACGCAGTATTTT. Encoded protein: CASSAGTSGRIDTQYF.

The rearrangement joins TRBV20-1 to TRBJ1-5, with TRBD1 as a possible D gene (5 bases). Germline V gene sequence: CDR1 DFQATT, CDR2 SNEGSKA (reference sequence). V gave up 4 bases and J gave up 4 bases, with 8 bases separating them. The CDR3 sequence is 12 residues long. DNA for the CDR3: TGCAGTGCTATACCAGGGAATCAGCCCCAGCATTTT. It translates to CSAIPGNQPQHF.

The sample holds many counts of this clonotype. The V call is TRBV27, the J call TRBJ2-7; D is ambiguous. The CDR3 length is 12 residues. Trimming shortened V by 6 bases and J by 2 bases, and 8 bases separated the two germline ends. Germline values: CDR1 MNHEY, CDR2 SMNVEV (reference sequence). DNA of the CDR3: TGTGCCAGCAGGGGGATACCCTACGAGCAGTACTTC. Translated: CASRGIPYEQYF.

This clonotype was recorded many times. This chain joins TRBV7-2 and TRBJ1-1; the D gene is possibly TRBD1 (6 bases). CDR3 length: 14 residues. Germline V gene data show CDR1 as SGHTA and CDR2 as FQGNSA. The ends were cut back, 2 bases at V and 5 bases at J, with 12 bases in the middle. The CDR3: CASSLLGGGTEAFF. In DNA, the CDR3 is TGTGCCAGCAGCTTACTGGGGGGCGGGACTGAAGCTTTCTTT.

In its sample, this clonotype was seen many times. The chain recombines TRBV5-1 with TRBJ2-7, with 13 bases lining up with TRBD2. From germline, CDR1 is SGHRS and CDR2 YFSETQ. V dropped 1 base and J dropped 6; count of bases not matched to a gene: 16. The CDR3 is 19 residues long. The CDR3 DNA follows: TGCGCCAGCAGCTTGTTTACCGGACTAGCGGGAGTCAGGCCTTTCGAGCAGTACTTC. Translation gives CASSLFTGLAGVRPFEQYF.

This clonotype was observed many times. The rearrangement links TRBV12-3 or TRBV12-4 to TRBJ2-7; D tentatively reads TRBD1 or TRBD2 (5 bases each). V lost 2 bases and J 5 bases, leaving 16 bases between the germline ends. The CDR3 spans 15 residues. The CDR3 spells CASSLRGEAPHEQYF. The CDR3 nucleotides are TGTGCCAGCAGTTTAAGGGGAGAAGCCCCCCACGAGCAGTACTTC.

This clonotype was found many times. This CDR3 reads CASSPLVTKGSEQFF. The CDR3 coding sequence is TGCGCCAGCAGCCCACTTGTGACAAAGGGTTCTGAGCAGTTCTTC. The chain has TRBV5-1 and TRBJ2-1; no definite D call. The CDR3 has 15 residues. The germline gives CDR1 SGHRS, CDR2 YFSETQ. V lost 4 bases, J lost 9 bases, and 20 bases lay in between.

This clonotype appeared a few times. The CDR3 nucleotides read TGTGCCAGCAGCTCGAAAGAGACCCAGTACTTC. This gives the protein CASSSKETQYF. The V call is TRBV7-2, the J call TRBJ2-5; D is undetermined. Germline loops: CDR1 SGHTA, CDR2 FQGNSA. This CDR3 has 11 amino acids. Trimming removed 4 bases from V and 3 bases from J, with 3 bases in between. Using reference TRBV7-2 and TRBJ2-5 for the parts outside the CDR3, the full variable domain is GAGVSQSPSNKVTEKGKDVELRCDPISGHTALYWYRQSLGQGLEFLIYFQGNSAPDKSGLPSDRFSAERTGGSVSTLTIQRTQQEDSAVYLCASSSKETQYFGPGTRLLVL.